The 21 T cell receptor beta chains presented below share a single source sample, sequenced in a study of T cells after yellow fever vaccination. A single record per CDR3 protein comes from TCRdb applying MiXCR to the 5' RACE reads. Of about 300,000 distinct CDR3 sequences listed, approximately 3.9% were seen once; the top ten hold 20% to 25%. Sequencing used PBMCs, obtained 5 days after the yellow fever booster vaccination. Receptors were obtained from a man younger than 35 who received the YFV17D yellow fever vaccine.

In this sample, this clonotype turned up a few times. The chain has TRBV20-1 and TRBJ2-1, with D hard to call. Trimming took 8 bases from V and 7 from J, leaving 12 bases between them. Germline values: CDR1 DFQATT, CDR2 SNEGSKA (reference sequence). The CDR3 totals 11 residues. The CDR3 loop is CSTEPVNEQFF. Here the CDR3 DNA reads TGCAGTACCGAACCGGTAAATGAGCAGTTCTTC.

The rearrangement joins TRBV19 to TRBJ1-1; D remains ambiguous. Trimming stripped 6 bases from V and 0 bases from J, with 17 bases between. Germline lookup yields CDR1 LNHDA and CDR2 SQIVND (reference sequence). This CDR3 comprises 16 residues. DNA of the CDR3: TGTGCCAGTAGCCTAGGAGGTTATATTATGAACACTGAAGCTTTCTTT. Protein product: CASSLGGYIMNTEAFF.

This sequence joins TRBV7-8 and TRBJ1-1; D not resolved. V was pared by 4 bases and J by 2 bases, with 11 bases between. The V gene's germline CDR1 is SGHVS and CDR2 FQNEAQ. This CDR3 comprises 14 residues. CDR3 bases: TGTGCCAGCAGCTCCCCCCCGTTCAACACTGAAGCTTTCTTT. Residues: CASSSPPFNTEAFF. The variable domain in full, with the rest retrieved from reference TRBV7-8 and TRBJ1-1, is GAGVSQSPRYKVAKRGQDVALRCDPISGHVSLFWYQQALGQGPEFLTYFQNEAQLDKSGLPSDRFFAERPEGSVSTLKIQRTQQEDSAVYLCASSSPPFNTEAFFGQGTRLTVV.

This clonotype was seen a handful of times. V usage is TRBV20-1 and J usage is TRBJ1-2, with a weak D call TRBD1 (5 bases). Germline V gene sequence: CDR1 DFQATT, CDR2 SNEGSKA (reference sequence). The CDR3 sequence is 12 residues long. Trimming stripped 5 bases from V and 4 bases from J, with 11 bases between. The CDR3 spells CSAFRGSYGYTF. DNA of the CDR3: TGCAGTGCTTTCCGGGGCTCCTATGGCTACACCTTC.

The CDR3 bases are TGCAGTGCTAGACTAGCCACTGAAGCTTTCTTT. This codes for CSARLATEAFF. V is TRBV20-1 and J is TRBJ1-1; D is unclear. CDR1 and CDR2 (germline): DFQATT, SNEGSKA (reference sequence). This CDR3 spans 11 amino acids. V dropped 2 bases and J dropped 4 bases, with 5 bases sitting between them.

This clonotype was recorded many times. This chain joins TRBV29-1 and TRBJ1-4; 7 bases fit TRBD1. Germline lookup yields CDR1 SQVTM and CDR2 ANQGSEA. This CDR3 is built from 13 residues. V gave up 6 bases and J gave up 8 bases; unmatched junction bases: 9. DNA of the CDR3: TGCAGCGTATCAGAGGGGGCCGGGGAAAAACTGTTTTTT. It is translated as CSVSEGAGEKLFF.

The CDR3 protein is CASSQVLGGTVYGYTF. DNA of the CDR3: TGCGCCAGCAGCCAAGTTTTGGGAGGGACGGTTTATGGCTACACCTTC. The rearrangement links TRBV4-1 to TRBJ1-2, with D perhaps TRBD1 (5 bases). The length of the CDR3 is 16 residues. Germline values: CDR1 MGHRA, CDR2 YSYEKL. V shed 1 base and J shed 5 bases, with 17 bases lying between them.

This clonotype was observed at least ten times. The chain is built from TRBV3-1 and TRBJ1-1; D unresolved. CDR3 size: 13 residues. In germline, CDR1 is LGHDT, CDR2 YNNKEL (reference sequence). V dropped 2 bases and J dropped 0 bases, with 4 bases sitting between them. The CDR3 region is CASSQRVNTEAFF. CDR3 nucleotide sequence: TGTGCCAGCAGCCAAAGGGTGAACACTGAAGCTTTCTTT.

This chain uses TRBV10-3 with TRBJ1-1; D is ambiguous. The CDR3 spans 12 residues. Trimming pared 0 bases from V and 8 bases from J, leaving 7 bases between. The germline gives CDR1 ENHRY, CDR2 SYGVKD. The chain's CDR3 is CAISESMGEAFF. The CDR3 region has the DNA TGTGCCATCAGTGAGTCGATGGGCGAAGCTTTCTTT.

This clonotype was counted many times. This chain uses TRBV10-2 with TRBJ1-1, with D possibly matching TRBD1 (5 bases). The CDR3 covers 13 residues. V was clipped by 3 bases and J by 4 bases, with 9 bases between them. The germline V gene has CDR1 WSHSY and CDR2 SAAADI. The CDR3 DNA reads TGCGCCAGCAGTGAATGGGACGGCACTGAAGCTTTCTTT. Translated, it gives CASSEWDGTEAFF.

The V and J genes are TRBV24-1 and TRBJ2-5, with 8 nucleotides matching TRBD1. Per the germline V gene, CDR1 is KGHDR and CDR2 is SFDVKD. The CDR3 extends over 14 amino acids. V lost 6 bases and J lost 1; bases outside the gene matches: 3. The CDR3 loop reads CATSPRGPQETQYF. CDR3 nucleotide sequence: TGTGCCACCAGTCCCAGGGGGCCCCAAGAGACCCAGTACTTC.

The chain employs TRBV11-1 and TRBJ1-2, with 10 bases matching TRBD1. The V and J ends lost 5 bases and 4 bases, in that order; junction bases with no gene match: 10. CDR1 is SGHAT, CDR2 FQDESV, per germline (reference sequence). The CDR3 sequence is 16 residues long. The CDR3 sequence: CASSSRDRGIGYGYTF. The CDR3 region has the DNA TGTGCCAGCAGCAGCCGGGACAGGGGAATTGGCTATGGCTACACCTTC.

In this sample, this clonotype turned up many times. V is TRBV11-2 and J is TRBJ2-2; possible D gene TRBD1, 5 bases. The CDR3 sequence is 16 residues long. Per germline, CDR1 SGHAT and CDR2 FQNNGV. V lost 7 bases, J lost 4 bases, and 19 bases lay in between. The DNA of the CDR3 is TGTGCCAGCAACCAGGGTGGGCAGGAGCTCACCGGGGAGCTGTTTTTT. Encoded protein: CASNQGGQELTGELFF.

This clonotype was seen ten or more times. The V and J genes are TRBV6-5 and TRBJ1-4, with TRBD1 as a possible D gene (6 bases). Germline CDR1 MNHEY, CDR2 SVGAGI. The CDR3 length is 15 residues. Trimming stripped 6 bases from V and 4 bases from J, with 15 bases between. DNA of the CDR3: TGTGCCAGCAGCACCGAGGGCAGGGGTAATGAAAAACTGTTTTTT. It specifies CASSTEGRGNEKLFF.

The rearrangement uses TRBV25-1 and TRBJ1-2, with D hard to call. This CDR3 is 13 amino acids long. Trimming took off 0 bases at V and 7 bases at J, with 9 bases between the two ends. CDR1 and CDR2 (germline): MGHDK, SYGVNS. The CDR3 spells CASSEYRGSGYTF. The CDR3 DNA reads TGTGCCAGCAGTGAATACCGGGGAAGTGGCTACACCTTC.

In this sample, this clonotype turned up a few times. The CDR3 nucleotides are TGCGCCAGCAGCTTGGAAGCTTCTGAGACCCAGTACTTC. It codes for CASSLEASETQYF. The rearrangement joins TRBV5-1 to TRBJ2-5; D ambiguous. CDR1 and CDR2 (germline): SGHRS, YFSETQ. The CDR3 loop spans 13 amino acids. Trimming took off 0 bases at V and 5 bases at J, with 8 bases between the two ends.

This clonotype was detected a few times. The chain links TRBV4-1 to TRBJ1-2; D possibly corresponds to TRBD1 (6 bases). The CDR3 totals 16 residues. The germline V and J ends were trimmed by 4 bases and 0 bases, with 15 bases remaining between them. Germline V gives CDR1 MGHRA, CDR2 YSYEKL. The CDR3 loop is CASSPTPGHTNYGYTF. CDR3 DNA sequence: TGCGCCAGCAGCCCTACACCGGGACATACTAACTATGGCTACACCTTC.

The sample holds many counts of this clonotype. The V call is TRBV5-5, the J call TRBJ1-5; D remains ambiguous. Trimming removed 1 base at V and 5 bases at J, with 10 bases between. There are 14 residues in the CDR3. Germline V gene lookup returns CDR1 SGHKS and CDR2 YYEKEE (reference sequence). CDR3 sequence: CASSLSGSYQPQHF. The CDR3, as DNA: TGTGCCAGCAGCTTGAGTGGGTCGTATCAGCCCCAGCATTTT.

Worth noting for this clonotype: A much larger clone lies a single base off, so this may be a read error. The rearrangement links TRBV6-5 to TRBJ2-1, with TRBD1 matching over 10 bases. The J call is in doubt because the DNA end fits TRBJ2-7 better. CDR3 size: 15 residues. Germline values: CDR1 MNHEY, CDR2 SVGAGI. The CDR3 DNA reads as TGTGCCAGCAGTCCCTACGACAGGGGGCACAATGAGCAGTACTTC. Amino acids: CASSPYDRGHNEQYF.

Many counts were recorded for this clonotype. The chain links TRBV5-1 to TRBJ2-7, with TRBD1 identical over 8 bases. V was clipped by 4 bases and J by 2 bases; unmatched bases: 8. The CDR3 is made up of 15 amino acids. From germline, CDR1 is SGHRS and CDR2 YFSETQ. The CDR3, as DNA: TGCGCCAGCAGCGGGACAGGTGAGAACCCCTACGAGCAGTACTTC. Translated, it gives CASSGTGENPYEQYF.

Only a few counts were recorded for this clonotype. The chain links TRBV7-2 to TRBJ1-1; D ambiguous. Germline V lookup: CDR1 SGHTA, CDR2 FQGNSA. V dropped 2 bases and J dropped 6 bases, with 13 bases sitting between them. The length of the CDR3 is 14 residues. The CDR3 nucleotides are TGTGCCAGCAGCTTACTGGGAGGGAAAGCTGAAGCTTTCTTT. This gives the protein CASSLLGGKAEAFF.